The 9 T cell receptor beta chains in this list originate from one sample, sequenced in a study of glioma-infiltrating T cells after dendritic cell vaccination. Profiling relied on immunoSEQ multiplex PCR, and the TCRdb table lists in-frame clones only, not all of them. The sample contains about 92,000 clones, 85% to 90% of which appear only once. Sequences were derived from blood, sampled before dendritic cell vaccination. Receptor source: a human donor with glioblastoma.

The chain couples TRBV29-1 to TRBJ1-1; D perhaps matches TRBD1 (5 bases). Per the germline V gene, CDR1 is SQVTM and CDR2 is ANQGSEA. CDR3 size: 11 residues. V lost 3 bases and J lost 8, with 10 bases in between. The CDR3 region has the DNA TGCAGCGTTGAGGTGGGGCCCGAAGCTTTCTTT. The encoded protein is CSVEVGPEAFF.

The genes are TRBV2 and TRBJ2-5; 7 bases map to TRBD1. The CDR3 extends over 17 amino acids. Trimming took 6 bases from V and 4 from J; bases not matched to a gene: 17. Germline-derived CDR1 and CDR2 are SNHLY and FYNNEI. The CDR3 loop reads CASRESLTGRRRETQYF. The CDR3 nucleotides are TGTGCCAGCAGGGAGTCCCTGACAGGGCGCCGCAGAGAGACCCAGTACTTC.

The V gene is TRBV27, the J gene TRBJ2-7; D perhaps matches TRBD2 (6 bases). The CDR3 loop spans 16 amino acids. Deletions cut 0 bases from V and 0 bases from J, with 12 bases between. In germline, CDR1 is MNHEY, CDR2 SMNVEV (reference sequence). The CDR3 loop is CASSLSPGGLSYEQYF. The CDR3 DNA reads as TGTGCCAGCAGTTTATCACCCGGGGGACTCTCCTACGAGCAGTACTTC.

The chain joins TRBV4-3 to TRBJ2-5; D remains ambiguous. V gave up 3 bases and J gave up 0 bases, with 5 bases separating them. In germline, CDR1 is LGHNA, CDR2 YSLEER. The CDR3 contains 13 residues. The CDR3 sequence: CASSHSDQETQYF. CDR3 DNA sequence: TGCGCCAGCAGCCATTCCGACCAAGAGACCCAGTACTTC.

The chain combines TRBV4-1 with TRBJ1-2; D is unresolved. CDR3 length equals 12 residues. V lost 1 base, J lost 7 bases, and 7 bases lay in between. Germline V gives CDR1 MGHRA, CDR2 YSYEKL. CDR3: CASSQGSSGYTF. The CDR3 nucleotides read TGCGCCAGCAGCCAAGGTTCTAGTGGCTACACCTTC.

The chain couples TRBV13 to TRBJ2-1, with TRBD2 matching 8 bases. Germline values: CDR1 PRHDT, CDR2 FYEKMQ (reference sequence). J was trimmed by 2 bases and V by 0 bases; bases with no gene match: 9. The CDR3 totals 18 residues. For the CDR3, the DNA is TGTGCCAGCAGCTTAGGGGGGAGCGGGGGCAATCCCTACAATGAGCAGTTCTTC. Its translation is CASSLGGSGGNPYNEQFF.

V is TRBV5-4 and J is TRBJ2-1; D possibly corresponds to TRBD1 (5 bases). Germline CDR1 reads SGHNT; CDR2 reads YYREEE (reference sequence). V dropped 4 bases and J dropped 6 bases, with 17 bases sitting between them. This CDR3 is 15 amino acids long. The CDR3 coding sequence is TGTGCCAGCAGCCCGAGGTCAAAGGGGCGCAATGAGCAGTTCTTC. Its translation is CASSPRSKGRNEQFF.

The chain has TRBV19 and TRBJ2-7; D possibly corresponds to TRBD2 (5 bases). V was pared by 3 bases and J by 3 bases, with 15 bases between. The CDR3 has 15 amino acids. Germline loops: CDR1 LNHDA, CDR2 SQIVND (reference sequence). The CDR3 DNA reads as TGTGCCAGTAGTATTTTTTCGTTTGGGAGCTACGAGCAGTACTTC. Encoded protein: CASSIFSFGSYEQYF.

The chain combines TRBV7-9 with TRBJ2-1, with 7 bases matching TRBD2. This CDR3 spans 14 amino acids. CDR1 is SEHNR and CDR2 is FQNEAQ in the germline V gene (reference sequence). V lost 6 bases, J lost 3 bases, and 5 bases stayed unmatched. The CDR3 sequence is CASRGGGYYNEQFF. CDR3 sequence (DNA): TGTGCCAGCAGGGGCGGGGGTTACTACAATGAGCAGTTCTTC. The variable domain in full, with the rest retrieved from reference TRBV7-9 and TRBJ2-1, is DTGVSQNPRHKITKRGQNVTFRCDPISEHNRLYWYRQTLGQGPEFLTYFQNEAQLEKSRLLSDRFSAERPKGSFSTLEIQRTEQGDSAMYLCASRGGGYYNEQFFGPGTRLTVL.